The T cell receptor beta chain described here comes from a study of shared clonotypes between healthy human individuals. Sequencing used immunoSEQ multiplex PCR; TCRdb keeps in-frame clones, though not all of them. The data hold approximately 720,000 clones, with just over 90% observed a single time. Germline values: CDR1 SGHTA, CDR2 FQGTGA. With 5 bases removed from V and 2 bases from J, the gap between germline ends came to 15 bases. The CDR3 is 15 amino acids. Concerning this clone: Its antigen is undetermined.

Study-level results: In contrast to clonotypes shared by all four donors, non-shared clonotypes had lower generation probabilities.

Naivety among CD8 cells was defined by CD45RO negativity and positive CCR7 selection, thereby excluding terminally differentiated effector memory CD45RA+ cells. The TCR originated in a man aged 30-40 years in good health. The chain is built from TRBV7-3 and TRBJ2-5, with D tentatively TRBD2 (6 bases). The material sequenced was naive CD8+ T cells sorted from blood. DNA for the CDR3: TGTGCCAGCAGCCCTCTGGGACTGGAACAAGAGACCCAGTACTTC. It yields the protein CASSPLGLEQETQYF. Full variable domain (rest looked up from reference TRBV7-3 and TRBJ2-5): GAGVSQTPSNKVTEKGKYVELRCDPISGHTALYWYRQSLGQGPEFLIYFQGTGAADDSGLPNDRFFAVRPEGSVSTLKIQRTERGDSAVYLCASSPLGLEQETQYFGPGTRLLVL.